These T cell receptor beta chains were read from a single sample in a study of patients and donors after allogeneic stem cell transplantation. One entry per CDR3 protein, called by TCRdb with MiXCR from the RT-PCR reads. The sample yields approximately 60,000 distinct CDR3 sequences, more than 10% seen once. The sample taken for sequencing was blood, either unsorted or a sorted T cell fraction (not recorded which). The receptors were gathered from a human donor who was either an allogeneic HSCT recipient or a stem cell or donor lymphocyte infusion donor (not recorded which). It is not recorded whose cells these are; they may come from a transplant donor. Both conserved end residues are part of each CDR3. The D gene is left open where the match is weak. Not every row has a clone size; where given, it reads once, few, many or a size class.

J	V	size	D	DNA	CDR3
TRBJ2-1	TRBV5-1	few	-	TGCGCCAGCAGCTACTATGGTTCAAGAGAGCAGTTCTTC	CASSYYGSREQFF
TRBJ2-3	TRBV11-2	many	-	TGTGCCAGTACGTGGACGGGCACAGATACGCAGTATTTT	CASTWTGTDTQYF
TRBJ2-3	TRBV7-2	-	-	TGTGCCAGCAGCTTACGACTAGGAGGTAGCACAGATACGCAGTATTTT	CASSLRLGGSTDTQYF
TRBJ2-5	TRBV9	-	-	TGTGCCAGCAGCTACCAAGAAGGGGAGACCCAGTACTTC	CASSYQEGETQYF
TRBJ2-7	TRBV5-8	once	TRBD2	TGTGCCAGCAGCTTCCTAGCGGGAGGGCCCTACGAGCAGTACTTC	CASSFLAGGPYEQYF
TRBJ2-7	TRBV3-1	few	-	TGTGCCAGCAGCCAAGTTGAGGGGTACTACGAGCAGTACTTC	CASSQVEGYYEQYF
TRBJ2-1	TRBV12-3/TRBV12-4	many	-	TGTGCCAGCAGGGGGAGTGGTCTGTTCTTC	CASRGSGLFF
TRBJ2-2	TRBV29-1	few	-	TGCAGCGTTGAACGGGGACATCCCGGGGAGCTGTTTTTT	CSVERGHPGELFF
TRBJ2-7	TRBV29-1	-	TRBD2	TGCAGCGTTGAAAAAGGGGACTACCCCTACGAGCAGTACTTC	CSVEKGDYPYEQYF
TRBJ2-7	TRBV6-5	many	TRBD1	TGTGCCAGCAGTCCCGGGACAGGGTCCTACGAGCAGTACTTC	CASSPGTGSYEQYF
TRBJ2-2	TRBV29-1	-	TRBD2	TGCAGCGTTGAGGAGCGGGGAAAGAACACCGGGGAGCTGTTTTTT	CSVEERGKNTGELFF
TRBJ2-6	TRBV5-1	few	-	TGCGCCAGCAGCTTGGAAGGGGTGGCCCCCCGCGTCCTGACTTTC	CASSLEGVAPRVLTF
TRBJ1-1	TRBV29-1	-	-	TGCAGCGTTGAAGATTCGACAGACTACACTGAAGCTTTCTTT	CSVEDSTDYTEAFF
TRBJ2-1	TRBV9	medium-sized	-	TGTGCCAGCAGCGCCCCTGAACTAGATTTCTACAATGAGCAGTTCTTC	CASSAPELDFYNEQFF
TRBJ2-7	TRBV6-5	few	-	TGTGCCAGCAGTAGTAGTCGGGAGTGGCCCTACGAGCAGTACTTC	CASSSSREWPYEQYF
TRBJ2-2	TRBV12-3/TRBV12-4	many	-	TGTGCCAGCAGCACGAGGCGGGAGCTGTTTTTT	CASSTRRELFF
TRBJ2-5	TRBV24-1	few	-	TGTGCCACCAGCAAAGGGATAGGCCAAGAGACCCAGTACTTC	CATSKGIGQETQYF
TRBJ1-2	TRBV5-1	many	TRBD1	TGCGCCAGCAGCTTGGAGGGACAGGGTTACGGCTACACCTTC	CASSLEGQGYGYTF
TRBJ1-1	TRBV6-6	few	-	TGTGCCAGCAGTTCCAACCTTGAAGCTTTCTTT	CASSSNLEAFF
TRBJ2-5	TRBV5-1	many	-	TGCGCCAGCAGAGCGCAGGACCAAGAGACCCAGTACTTC	CASRAQDQETQYF
TRBJ1-2	TRBV19	few	TRBD1	TGTGCCAGTATGGGACAGGGGGCAAATCATGGCTACACCTTC	CASMGQGANHGYTF
TRBJ2-2	TRBV3-1	-	-	TGTGCCAGCAGCCAAGTCCGGGGCGTCGGGGAGCTGTTTTTT	CASSQVRGVGELFF
TRBJ1-2	TRBV29-1	many	-	TGCAGCGTTGAAAACGTTGAGGGATTAGGATATGGCTACACCTTC	CSVENVEGLGYGYTF
TRBJ2-7	TRBV12-3/TRBV12-4	many	-	TGTGCCAGCAGTTTCCGGTCCGAGCAGTACTTC	CASSFRSEQYF
TRBJ1-2	TRBV6-1	many	-	TGTGCCAGCAGGGGTATCTATGGCTACACCTTC	CASRGIYGYTF
TRBJ1-4	TRBV20-1	many	-	TGCAGTGCTAGAGACAGTAAAACTAATGAAAAACTGTTTTTT	CSARDSKTNEKLFF
TRBJ2-1	TRBV5-6	-	-	TGTGCCAGCAGCTTGGGGGGCGTATACAATGAGCAGTTCTTC	CASSLGGVYNEQFF
TRBJ2-3	TRBV12-3/TRBV12-4	many	-	TGTGCCAGCAGTTTTCCCGGATGGGACGCAGATACGCAGTATTTT	CASSFPGWDADTQYF
TRBJ1-2	TRBV4-1	many	-	TGCGCCAGCAGCCAAGAAATTTCGGGAACAGGGTCTACCTATGGCTACACCTTC	CASSQEISGTGSTYGYTF
TRBJ2-3	TRBV5-1	-	-	TGCGCCAGCAGATCGACGGGTTGGGGCACAGATACGCAGTATTTT	CASRSTGWGTDTQYF
TRBJ1-2	TRBV27	few	-	TGTGCCAGCAGTTTAGGGGGGGCTGGAGTTGGCTACACCTTC	CASSLGGAGVGYTF
TRBJ1-4	TRBV2	few	-	TGTGCCAGCAGCGCATCAACACTGAATGAAAAACTGTTTTTT	CASSASTLNEKLFF
TRBJ2-2	TRBV10-3	few	TRBD1	TGTGCCATCGGCAGGGGGCTCGATCGAACCGGGGAGCTGTTTTTT	CAIGRGLDRTGELFF
TRBJ1-3	TRBV6-5	few	TRBD1	TGTGCCAGCTCGACGGGACAGAGAGGAAACACCATATATTTT	CASSTGQRGNTIYF
TRBJ1-1	TRBV18	-	TRBD1	TGTGCCAGCTCACCTCCCCAGGGGGCGGCTGAAGCTTTCTTT	CASSPPQGAAEAFF
TRBJ1-2	TRBV14	-	-	TGTGCCAGCAGCGGTTCGGGCCGAGGCTACACCTTC	CASSGSGRGYTF
TRBJ2-3	TRBV12-3/TRBV12-4	few	-	TGTGCCAGCAGACTAGAGACAGATACGCAGTATTTT	CASRLETDTQYF
TRBJ1-2	TRBV20-1	-	-	TGCAGTGCTAGAGATCCAATCGGTAACTATGGCTACACCTTC	CSARDPIGNYGYTF
TRBJ2-1	TRBV7-9	many	-	TGTGCCAGCAGTCATCAGGAGCCCTCCTACAATGAGCAGTTCTTC	CASSHQEPSYNEQFF
TRBJ2-3	TRBV3-1	-	-	TGTGCCAGCAGCCAAGCGATGCTCCTTGGAGATACGCAGTATTTT	CASSQAMLLGDTQYF
TRBJ2-7	TRBV20-1	few	TRBD1	TGCAGTGCTAGTCGGGACAGGGGGAGTTACGAGCAGTACTTC	CSASRDRGSYEQYF